This T cell receptor beta chain was identified in a study of cytomegalovirus exposure and HLA in healthy donors. Both 60 Vbeta primers and 13 Jbeta primers went into the PCR. Here immunoSEQ multiplex PCR was the method, and the copy in TCRdb shows in-frame clones only, minus some. The table includes about 180,000 clones, over 75% detected once. This clone was picked up a small number of times. The target antigen is unknown. Germline V gene sequence: CDR1 SGHVS, CDR2 FQNEAQ. The CDR3 has 13 residues. V shed 2 bases and J shed 4 bases, with 8 bases lying between them. Study-wide results and caveats: A later analysis, which compared TCR beta chains of equal frequency, found the HLA-associated ones more clonally expanded. V- and J-gene trimming in TCR beta was tied to a missense DCLRE1C variant by an analysis performed later.

The TCR comes from a man in his sixties in good health and CMV-seronegative. The V and J genes are TRBV7-8 and TRBJ1-1, with D perhaps matching TRBD1 (5 bases). Sequenced input: PBMCs. In DNA form, the CDR3 reads TGTGCCAGCAGCTTACGGGGGAGCACTGAAGCTTTCTTT. This gives the protein CASSLRGSTEAFF.